This TCR beta chain originates from a study of multiple sclerosis patients with progressive multifocal leukoencephalopathy (dated by TCRdb to about 2019). The study in broad terms: The study examined peripheral T and B cells of MS patients who developed PML (4 under natalizumab, 1 after alemtuzumab) and treated patients who did not. Two natalizumab-treated patients who later developed PML were followed longitudinally from before therapy through 6 and 12 months to PML onset. The goal was to find JC virus-specific or public T-cell expansions that arose at the time of PML onset.

Amplification of TRB CDR3 regions from genomic DNA was performed at survey-level depth using the immunoSEQ two-step multiplex PCR. To estimate template counts and remove amplification bias, each PCR was spiked with synthetic inline TR CDR3 controls covering all V-J pairings. Reads went through processing to reduce amplification and sequencing bias, and quantification was done against synthetic TR CDR3 analogs. In the authors' own workflow: Raw data were processed in ImmunoSEQ Analyzer, removing out-of-frame sequences and CDR3s with stop codons, and genes were named by IMGT nomenclature. Repertoire diversity was summarized as normalized Shannon entropy, defined as 1 minus Pielou's evenness. TRB sequences were considered identical only when V gene, J gene and CDR3 were shared. Public PML clonotypes were defined as CDR3s shared by two or more PML-onset samples but absent from earlier samples, from controls, and from public databases. Skylign with the observed count method was used to analyze CDR3 amino acid composition at each position. TCRdb stores this immuneACCESS table with in-frame sequences only. Part of the clones is absent; in the studies checked, under half of the shortfall reflects unresolved V genes, and no reason is known for the rest. Clone size and the V and J calls come from that table; the DNA yielded D and trimming. In all, the sample holds over 20,000 clones, and under 95% of those were seen once. The ten biggest clones cover about 2% of the sample.

The study at large found these results: At the time PML developed, no common TRBV or TRBJ gene usage or preferential TRBV-TRBJ pairings were detected. Analysis was limited to peripheral blood, even though cerebrospinal fluid or brain lymphocytes might be more informative for natalizumab-associated PML. Most PML patients had lower normalized Shannon entropy, suggesting less diverse TRB repertoires, while values in the natalizumab-treated controls sat near 1. Only PML patients had TRB clones above 0.5% frequency, but the clones expanded at PML onset were already present before and during natalizumab therapy. Because the cohort was small and descriptive, it remained unclear whether the findings reflect JC virus infection or general immunocompromise.

Taken with the paper, the label for time point translates to: more than ten months of natalizumab therapy. The treatment or condition label for this specimen denotes: on natalizumab therapy at sampling. A few MS patients treated with natalizumab who did not develop PML were sampled longitudinally as controls. Interferon beta had previously been received by all listed patients, and all PML patients were female. T1 and T2 blood samples were collected at 6 and 12 months of natalizumab therapy, respectively. Ficoll-Hypaque density gradient centrifugation was used to isolate peripheral blood mononuclear cells. In regard to this clone: It lacks a known antigen. Qualities for individual bases were not recorded, and no much larger clone is one base off.

The TCR sequence derives from a man under 40 with multiple sclerosis. Sequencing used PBMCs, obtained from a patient treated with natalizumab.

This receptor has the CDR3 CASSEYGFSGTQYF. The DNA is TGTGCCAGCAGTGAATACGGGTTCTCGGGGACCCAGTACTTC. The chain is made from TRBV6-4 and TRBJ2-5, with no confidently assigned D gene. CDR3 length: 14 amino acids, cysteine to phenylalanine. Here the CDR3 DNA is all that survives: 42 bases in frame from base 1. Cut back by 3 bases and 7 bases, the V and J ends lie 15 bases apart. CDR1 and CDR2 were assigned from the germline V gene as MRHNA and SNTAGT.